This is a list of T cell receptor beta chains from one sample in a study of blood T cell repertoires in COVID-19. Clones were read by immunoSEQ multiplex PCR, and TCRdb kept only the in-frame ones, dropping some. This table holds 200,000 or so clones, about nine tenths found once. Sequencing used PBMCs or T cells enriched from blood (not recorded which). These receptors were obtained from a woman between 35 and 50 years old with acute COVID-19. The CDR3 runs from the conserved cysteine through the conserved F or W. Each record gives: D gene, V gene, clone size, J gene, CDR3 protein, CDR3 DNA. The D gene is left open where the match is weak. Not all rows give a size; the values are once, few, many and, for expanded clones, a class.

TRBD1	TRBV14	-	TRBJ1-5	CASSQGQGPNQPQHF	TGTGCCAGCAGCCAAGGACAGGGCCCCAATCAGCCCCAGCATTTT
-	TRBV11-3	few	TRBJ2-3	CASSSRETDTQYF	TGTGCCAGCAGCTCGAGGGAGACAGATACGCAGTATTTT
-	TRBV18	-	TRBJ1-3	CASSPLGTDSGNTIYF	TGTGCCAGCTCACCACTAGGGACTGATTCTGGAAACACCATATATTTT
-	TRBV24-1	-	TRBJ2-2	CATRGHGATGELFF	TGTGCCACCAGAGGACATGGGGCTACCGGGGAGCTGTTTTTT
TRBD1	TRBV5-6	few	TRBJ2-7	CASSARTGTGRLEQYF	TGTGCCAGCAGCGCCCGGACCGGGACAGGGCGTCTCGAGCAGTACTTC
-	TRBV27	-	TRBJ2-2	CASSLSVLAGTGELFF	TGTGCCAGCAGTTTATCAGTACTCGCGGGCACCGGGGAGCTGTTTTTT
TRBD1	TRBV7-9	once	TRBJ2-1	CASSLGQEEQFF	TGTGCCAGCAGCCTCGGACAGGAGGAGCAGTTCTTC
-	TRBV9	few	TRBJ2-4	CASSVGRAKNIQYF	TGTGCCAGCAGCGTAGGGAGAGCCAAAAACATTCAGTACTTC
TRBD1	TRBV9	-	TRBJ2-3	CASSAPSGTGRGDTQYF	TGTGCCAGCAGCGCACCATCCGGGACAGGGAGGGGGGATACGCAGTATTTT
-	TRBV29-1	-	TRBJ2-5	CSVVSQSQETQYF	TGCAGCGTTGTCTCACAGAGTCAAGAGACCCAGTACTTC
-	TRBV6-1	-	TRBJ2-2	CASSERGRTGELFF	TGTGCCAGCAGTGAAAGGGGAAGAACCGGGGAGCTGTTTTTT
-	TRBV9	few	TRBJ1-2	CASSADSTGYYGYTF	TGTGCCAGCAGCGCAGACTCGACGGGTTACTATGGCTACACCTTC
-	TRBV7-8	-	TRBJ1-5	CASSSLGASSYSNQPQHF	TGTGCCAGCAGCTCCCTAGGCGCAAGCTCGTATAGCAATCAGCCCCAGCATTTT
TRBD1	TRBV6-5	-	TRBJ2-5	CARSTGGRETQYF	TGTGCCAGATCAACAGGGGGCCGAGAGACCCAGTACTTC
-	TRBV5-1	-	TRBJ1-3	CASSLSSGEYGNTIYF	TGCGCCAGCAGCTTGTCTTCCGGAGAATATGGAAACACCATATATTTT
TRBD1	TRBV19	-	TRBJ1-6	CATRTGLNSPLHF	TGTGCCACCCGGACAGGGCTTAATTCACCCCTCCACTTT
-	TRBV28	few	TRBJ1-2	CASSSGDLYGYTF	TGTGCCAGCAGTTCAGGGGATTTGTATGGCTACACCTTC
TRBD2	TRBV2	-	TRBJ2-2	CASRRLAGAPGELFF	TGTGCCAGCAGGAGACTAGCGGGGGCCCCCGGGGAGCTGTTTTTT
-	TRBV15	-	TRBJ1-2	CATSSDTAGPFLTNYGYTF	TGTGCCACCAGCTCAGATACTGCGGGACCTTTTCTGACTAACTATGGTTACACCTTC
-	TRBV5-1	-	TRBJ1-3	CASTRGEGRSGNTIYF	TGCGCCAGCACACGGGGGGAGGGACGCTCTGGAAACACCATATATTTT
TRBD2	TRBV27	once	TRBJ2-5	CASSAPGLEETQYF	TGTGCCAGCAGTGCTCCGGGACTAGAAGAGACCCAGTACTTC
-	TRBV6-5	-	TRBJ1-3	CASSIGNTIYF	TGTGCCAGCAGCATTGGAAACACCATATATTTT
TRBD1	TRBV4-3	-	TRBJ2-5	CASSQARGLQETQYF	TGCGCCAGCAGCCAAGCAAGGGGGCTCCAAGAGACCCAGTACTTC
-	TRBV18	-	TRBJ2-7	CASSPLSTPTSYEQYF	TGTGCCAGCTCACCACTAAGTACTCCTACCTCCTACGAGCAGTACTTC
-	TRBV2	once	TRBJ2-5	CASSDEGFYAQETQYF	TGTGCCAGCAGTGACGAGGGCTTTTACGCCCAAGAGACCCAGTACTTC
-	TRBV21-1	-	TRBJ1-2	CASSKHRQSFGYTF	TGTGCCAGCAGCAAACATCGTCAGTCCTTCGGCTACACCTTC
-	TRBV5-6	-	TRBJ1-2	CASSSDSYGYTF	TGTGCCAGCAGCTCTGACAGCTATGGCTACACCTTC
-	TRBV7-2	-	TRBJ2-4	CASSLGNTKNIQYF	TGTGCCAGCAGCTTGGGCAATACCAAAAACATTCAGTACTTC
-	TRBV19	-	TRBJ2-3	CASSGSVGVTQYF	TGTGCCAGTTCGGGCAGCGTCGGGGTTACGCAGTATTTT
TRBD1	TRBV7-2	few	TRBJ1-6	CASSLGGPGQSSPSPLHF	TGTGCCAGCAGCCTTGGCGGCCCGGGACAGTCATCTCCCTCACCCCTCCACTTT
-	TRBV19	once	TRBJ1-1	CASSITSEAFF	TGTGCCAGTAGTATAACATCTGAAGCTTTCTTT
TRBD1	TRBV6-2/TRBV6-3	-	TRBJ1-5	CASSSRDRAVGGNQPQHF	TGTGCCAGCAGTTCTCGGGACAGGGCGGTGGGTGGCAATCAGCCCCAGCATTTT
-	TRBV7-9	-	TRBJ1-1	CASSSLDREAFF	TGTGCCAGCAGCTCCCTCGACAGGGAAGCTTTCTTT
TRBD1	TRBV19	-	TRBJ1-4	CASSIGRGLEKLFF	TGTGCCAGTAGTATTGGTAGGGGGCTGGAAAAACTGTTTTTT
-	TRBV19	few	TRBJ1-2	CATTTGGGARNYGYTF	TGTGCCACCACCACGGGAGGGGGAGCCCGCAACTATGGCTACACCTTC
TRBD1	TRBV27	once	TRBJ2-2	CASSLLTGGPDTGELFF	TGTGCCAGCAGTTTACTGACAGGGGGCCCCGACACCGGGGAGCTGTTTTTT
-	TRBV15	-	TRBJ1-2	CATSRDYGAPVTF	TGTGCCACCAGCAGAGATTATGGGGCCCCGGTCACCTTC
-	TRBV5-1	-	TRBJ2-1	CASSLNRGGNEQFF	TGCGCCAGCAGCTTGAACAGGGGGGGCAATGAGCAGTTCTTC
-	TRBV6-5	-	TRBJ1-1	CASSYSGDFAEAFF	TGTGCCAGCAGTTACTCAGGGGACTTCGCTGAAGCTTTCTTT
-	TRBV13	once	TRBJ2-3	CASSGSADTQYF	TGTGCCAGCAGCGGGAGCGCAGATACGCAGTATTTT
TRBD1	TRBV12-5	-	TRBJ1-5	CASGPSGGRQPQHF	TGTGCTAGTGGCCCCTCAGGGGGCCGGCAGCCCCAGCATTTT
-	TRBV5-1	-	TRBJ1-1	CASSPAWGPNTEAFF	TGCGCCAGCAGCCCCGCTTGGGGGCCGAACACTGAAGCTTTCTTT
TRBD2	TRBV29-1	-	TRBJ2-2	CSVEGPSGTRTGELFF	TGCAGCGTTGAAGGTCCTAGCGGGACCAGAACCGGGGAGCTGTTTTTT